This T cell receptor beta chain was identified in a study of T-cell memory formation after mild COVID-19. TCRdb called the 5' RACE reads again in MiXCR, with one record for every CDR3 protein. The sample carries around 180,000 distinct CDR3 sequences, around a sixth recorded once. Germline CDR1 reads SGHAT; CDR2 reads FQNNGV. This CDR3 spans 14 amino acids. The junction had 8 bases not matched to a gene; V was cut back by 5 bases and J by 6 bases. Sequenced: PBMCs or a T cell subset sorted from them (not recorded which). The J gene is TRBJ1-2, the V gene TRBV11-2, with TRBD1 matching over 8 bases. This sequence was found in a man between 18 and 35 years old who had mild COVID-19 (a few samples of this study predate the infection). Cell type and time point are not known. In DNA form, the CDR3 reads TGTGCCAGCAGCCGAAACCCAGGGGGCGATGGCTACACCTTC. It specifies CASSRNPGGDGYTF.